This T cell receptor (beta chain) was recovered during a study of regulatory T cells in long-lasting Graves disease. For TCR beta, libraries came from iRepertoire HTBI primers and Arm-PCR of CDR3 regions. MiXCR was run by TCRdb on the multiplex PCR reads, yielding one entry per CDR3 protein. Of over 450,000 distinct CDR3 sequences in the sample, about 11% were seen once. Described time point: newly diagnosed GD, antithyroid drugs for less than 3 months. PBMC RNA served as the TCR library source. The source of the patients was an endocrinology department in Xi'an, China. CDR3 length: 15 amino acids. Per the germline V gene, CDR1 is MNHNS and CDR2 is SASEGT. V shed 6 bases and J 6 bases; nucleotides not matched to a gene: 8. The same sample was also used in a study of T cells in Graves' hyperthyroidism and ophthalmopathy.

The TCR was taken from a woman aged 25 to 45 with Graves disease. The chain employs TRBV6-1 and TRBJ2-2, with 9 positions matching TRBD2. This specimen consisted of peripheral blood mononuclear cells (PBMCs), obtained at new diagnosis, from a patient treated with antithyroid drugs. Here the CDR3 reads CASRPGTSSSGELFF. DNA of the CDR3: TGTGCCAGCAGGCCCGGGACTAGCAGTTCCGGGGAGCTGTTTTTT.